This TCR beta chain was recorded in a study of breast tumors, draining lymph nodes, adjacent tissues. Study-level findings and limits: The data were judged consistent with most tumor T cells coming from lymph node and expanding in tumor.

About this clonotype: The antigen is not known.

CDR3 length: 14 residues. The ends were cut back, 0 bases at V and 7 bases at J, with 11 bases in the middle. Germline V gene data show CDR1 as SGHDN and CDR2 as FVKESK. TCRdb reprocessed the multiplex PCR reads with MiXCR, giving one entry per CDR3 protein. The sample includes approximately 63,000 distinct CDR3 sequences, approximately 54% of them seen just once. The source material was breast tumor tissue. This TCR derives from a female donor with breast cancer. Some clones in this sample may be carry-over from other donors' samples. The chain is built from TRBV14 and TRBJ2-3; D unresolved. CDR3 residues: CASSQDWGGNTQYF. The CDR3 DNA follows: TGTGCCAGCAGCCAAGATTGGGGTGGGAATACGCAGTATTTT. Based on the CDR3 plus reference TRBV14 and TRBJ2-3, the full variable domain is EAGVTQFPSHSVIEKGQTVTLRCDPISGHDNLYWYRRVMGKEIKFLLHFVKESKQDESGMPNNRFLAERTGGTYSTLKVQPAELEDSGVYFCASSQDWGGNTQYFGPGTRLTVL.